These 19 T cell receptor beta chains were all obtained from the same sample, sequenced in a study of blood T cell repertoires in COVID-19. Assay used: immunoSEQ multiplex PCR; TCRdb lists only in-frame clones, some missing. The sample includes about 47,000 clones, 88% of them seen just once. The source material was peripheral blood. Receptors originate from a man aged 45 to 65 with active COVID-19.

The chain uses TRBV27 and TRBJ2-3; D is possibly TRBD2 (6 bases). Germline CDR1 reads MNHEY; CDR2 reads SMNVEV (reference sequence). This CDR3 spans 16 amino acids. Trimming took 4 bases from V and 1 from J, leaving 15 bases between them. The DNA for the CDR3 is TGTGCCAGCAGTTCACCTCGGGACTTACGCACAGATACGCAGTATTTT. Its protein product is CASSSPRDLRTDTQYF.

V and J are TRBV15 and TRBJ2-5; D perhaps matches TRBD1 (7 bases). The CDR3 extends over 15 amino acids. V lost 7 bases and J lost 4, with 19 bases in between. Germline CDR1 is LNHNV and CDR2 is YYDKDF (reference sequence). The CDR3 here is CATNHPGTAGETQYF. The CDR3 bases are TGTGCCACCAACCATCCCGGGACAGCGGGAGAGACCCAGTACTTC.

V usage is TRBV4-3 and J usage is TRBJ2-3, with 8 nucleotides matching TRBD2. CDR1 and CDR2 from the germline V gene are LGHNA and YSLEER. Germline trimming cut 0 bases from V and 1 base from J; bases unmatched to any gene: 6. This CDR3 comprises 17 residues. The CDR3 loop is CASSQEWQAGGTDTQYF. CDR3 coding DNA: TGCGCCAGCAGCCAAGAGTGGCAAGCGGGGGGCACAGATACGCAGTATTTT.

The DNA for the CDR3 is TGTGCCAGCAGCCCTCGGGGGGGGGTGAACACTGAAGCTTTCTTT. Translated: CASSPRGGVNTEAFF. The chain uses TRBV9 and TRBJ1-1, with TRBD1 as a possible D gene (5 bases). The ends were cut back, 4 bases at V and 0 bases at J, with 13 bases in the middle. CDR3 length: 15 amino acids. CDR1 and CDR2 from the germline V gene are SGDLS and YYNGEE.

This clone was seen only once. The chain is built from TRBV6-6 and TRBJ1-2; no reliable D call. Trimming removed 0 bases at V and 8 bases at J, with 13 bases between. CDR1 is MNHNY and CDR2 is SVGAGI in the germline V gene (reference sequence). The CDR3 spans 14 residues. CDR3: CASSYSKGSGGYTF. In DNA form, the CDR3 reads TGTGCCAGCAGTTACTCGAAGGGCAGCGGCGGCTACACCTTC.

The J gene is TRBJ2-2, the V gene TRBV7-9; D is possibly TRBD2 (7 bases). CDR3 size: 16 residues. The V end was cut by 5 bases, the J end by 4 bases, with 17 bases between. Germline V gene data show CDR1 as SEHNR and CDR2 as FQNEAQ (reference sequence). CDR3 sequence: CASSRPAGAPTGELFF. The DNA of the CDR3 is TGTGCCAGCAGCCGTCCCGCGGGGGCGCCCACCGGGGAGCTGTTTTTT.

V gene TRBV19 combines with J gene TRBJ1-5, with 9 bases identical to TRBD1. V lost 4 bases and J lost 9; bases outside the gene matches: 10. The CDR3 totals 15 residues. Germline V CDR1 and CDR2: LNHDA, SQIVND (reference sequence). The CDR3 DNA reads as TGTGCCAGTAGTAGGTCACAGGGGGCCTCGGGGCCCCAGCATTTT. This translates into CASSRSQGASGPQHF.

The J gene is TRBJ2-7, the V gene TRBV11-2; D possibly corresponds to TRBD2 (6 bases). CDR1 and CDR2 from the germline V gene are SGHAT and FQNNGV. V was shortened by 5 bases and J by 2 bases, with 16 bases between the two germline ends. CDR3 length: 15 residues. CDR3 in amino acids: CASSTLRGTAYEQYV. The CDR3 nucleotides read TGTGCCAGCAGCACGCTTCGCGGGACCGCCTACGAGCAGTACGTC.

The sample holds a few counts of this clone. The chain recombines TRBV6-8 with TRBJ1-2; D is undetermined. The CDR3 loop spans 12 amino acids. Germline lookup yields CDR1 MNHGY and CDR2 SAAAGT. The germline V and J ends were trimmed by 2 bases and 7 bases, with 8 bases remaining between them. Here the CDR3 DNA reads TGTGCCAGCAGTTACGAGGGCGTTGGCTACACCTTC. This codes for CASSYEGVGYTF.

The chain combines TRBV6-5 with TRBJ1-1; D is uncertain. This CDR3 spans 13 amino acids. V lost 6 bases and J 0 bases, leaving 8 bases between the germline ends. CDR1 is MNHEY, CDR2 SVGAGI, per germline. CDR3 sequence reads: CASSQYLNTEAFF. The CDR3 nucleotides read TGTGCCAGCAGCCAATACTTGAACACTGAAGCTTTCTTT.

This rearrangement joins TRBV2 to TRBJ1-4, with D possibly TRBD1 on 6 matching bases. Germline V lookup: CDR1 SNHLY, CDR2 FYNNEI. This CDR3 has 13 amino acids. With 8 bases removed from V and 8 bases from J, the gap between germline ends came to 15 bases. The CDR3 reads CASHGGGREKLFF. The CDR3 region has the DNA TGTGCCAGCCACGGCGGGGGGCGGGAAAAACTGTTTTTT. Variable domain in full (rest from reference TRBV2 and TRBJ1-4): EPEVTQTPSHQVTQMGQEVILRCVPISNHLYFYWYRQILGQKVEFLVSFYNNEISEKSEIFDDQFSVERPDGSNFTLKIRSTKLEDSAMYFCASHGGGREKLFFGSGTQLSVL.

The rearrangement joins TRBV7-2 to TRBJ2-7; TRBD2 aligns across 9 bases. This CDR3 is 17 amino acids long. V was clipped by 1 base and J by 7 bases; unmatched bases: 14. Germline CDR1 and CDR2: SGHTA and FQGNSA. This CDR3 is CASSLGGGARGLPEQYV. CDR3 nucleotide sequence: TGTGCCAGCAGCTTAGGCGGGGGGGCGCGTGGTCTCCCGGAGCAGTACGTC.

The chain has TRBV9 and TRBJ1-5; TRBD1 is a possible D gene (6 bases). The CDR3 is 14 residues long. The ends were cut back, 5 bases at V and 4 bases at J, with 13 bases in the middle. From germline, CDR1 is SGDLS and CDR2 YYNGEE. The CDR3 is CASSTTGSNQPQHF. CDR3 nucleotide sequence: TGTGCCAGCAGTACAACAGGGAGTAATCAGCCCCAGCATTTT.

This clone was seen a few times. This chain links TRBV12-3 or TRBV12-4 with TRBJ1-1, with D possibly being TRBD1 (5 bases). This CDR3 contains 11 residues. Trimming took off 8 bases at V and 6 bases at J, with 10 bases between the two ends. This CDR3 reads CASGARAEAFF. Written as DNA, the CDR3 is TGTGCCAGCGGGGCACGAGCTGAAGCTTTCTTT.

This clone was seen once. This chain links TRBV5-1 with TRBJ2-3, with 9 bases that match TRBD2. Unmatched junction bases numbered 2, after V lost 2 bases and J lost 1 base. CDR1 is SGHRS, CDR2 YFSETQ, per germline. CDR3 length: 15 residues. The CDR3 reads CASSLKRGGTDTQYF. In DNA form, the CDR3 reads TGCGCCAGCAGCTTAAAGCGGGGGGGCACAGATACGCAGTATTTT.

J is TRBJ2-1 and V is TRBV30; 9 nucleotides align to TRBD1. Germline CDR1 and CDR2: GTSNPN and SVGIG (reference sequence). This CDR3 comprises 14 residues. V was clipped by 3 bases and J by 8 bases; unmatched bases: 8. This CDR3 reads CAWRRQGGLYEQFF. The CDR3 DNA is TGTGCCTGGAGGAGACAGGGGGGATTATATGAGCAGTTCTTC.

This clone is medium-sized within its sample. The chain couples TRBV7-9 to TRBJ1-1; 7 bases match TRBD1. Looked up from germline, CDR1 is SEHNR and CDR2 is FQNEAQ (reference sequence). The CDR3 length is 11 residues. Trimming took 5 bases from V and 10 from J; bases not matched to a gene: 4. In DNA form, the CDR3 reads TGTGCCAGCAGCCTGACAGGGCCAGCTTTCTTT. This encodes CASSLTGPAFF.

The chain carries TRBV7-8 and TRBJ2-7, with 9 bases fitting TRBD1. Germline V lookup: CDR1 SGHVS, CDR2 FQNEAQ. Unmatched junction bases numbered 9, after V lost 3 bases and J lost 6 bases. The CDR3 extends over 15 amino acids. CDR3 amino acids: CASSLPGTGFFEQYF. The CDR3 DNA reads as TGTGCCAGCAGCTTGCCCGGGACAGGGTTTTTCGAGCAGTACTTC.

V gene TRBV7-6 combines with J gene TRBJ2-5, with 15 bases fitting TRBD2. This CDR3 region has 16 residues. Germline CDR1 and CDR2: SGHVS and FNYEAQ. J was trimmed by 5 bases and V by 4 bases; bases with no gene match: 5. The CDR3 sequence is CASSSGLAGGSETQYF. CDR3 bases: TGTGCCAGCAGCTCCGGACTAGCGGGAGGGAGTGAGACCCAGTACTTC. Drawing the rest from reference TRBV7-6 and TRBJ2-5, the complete variable domain is GAGVSQSPRYKVTKRGQDVALRCDPISGHVSLYWYRQALGQGPEFLTYFNYEAQQDKSGLPNDRFSAERPEGSISTLTIQRTEQRDSAMYRCASSSGLAGGSETQYFGPGTRLLVL.